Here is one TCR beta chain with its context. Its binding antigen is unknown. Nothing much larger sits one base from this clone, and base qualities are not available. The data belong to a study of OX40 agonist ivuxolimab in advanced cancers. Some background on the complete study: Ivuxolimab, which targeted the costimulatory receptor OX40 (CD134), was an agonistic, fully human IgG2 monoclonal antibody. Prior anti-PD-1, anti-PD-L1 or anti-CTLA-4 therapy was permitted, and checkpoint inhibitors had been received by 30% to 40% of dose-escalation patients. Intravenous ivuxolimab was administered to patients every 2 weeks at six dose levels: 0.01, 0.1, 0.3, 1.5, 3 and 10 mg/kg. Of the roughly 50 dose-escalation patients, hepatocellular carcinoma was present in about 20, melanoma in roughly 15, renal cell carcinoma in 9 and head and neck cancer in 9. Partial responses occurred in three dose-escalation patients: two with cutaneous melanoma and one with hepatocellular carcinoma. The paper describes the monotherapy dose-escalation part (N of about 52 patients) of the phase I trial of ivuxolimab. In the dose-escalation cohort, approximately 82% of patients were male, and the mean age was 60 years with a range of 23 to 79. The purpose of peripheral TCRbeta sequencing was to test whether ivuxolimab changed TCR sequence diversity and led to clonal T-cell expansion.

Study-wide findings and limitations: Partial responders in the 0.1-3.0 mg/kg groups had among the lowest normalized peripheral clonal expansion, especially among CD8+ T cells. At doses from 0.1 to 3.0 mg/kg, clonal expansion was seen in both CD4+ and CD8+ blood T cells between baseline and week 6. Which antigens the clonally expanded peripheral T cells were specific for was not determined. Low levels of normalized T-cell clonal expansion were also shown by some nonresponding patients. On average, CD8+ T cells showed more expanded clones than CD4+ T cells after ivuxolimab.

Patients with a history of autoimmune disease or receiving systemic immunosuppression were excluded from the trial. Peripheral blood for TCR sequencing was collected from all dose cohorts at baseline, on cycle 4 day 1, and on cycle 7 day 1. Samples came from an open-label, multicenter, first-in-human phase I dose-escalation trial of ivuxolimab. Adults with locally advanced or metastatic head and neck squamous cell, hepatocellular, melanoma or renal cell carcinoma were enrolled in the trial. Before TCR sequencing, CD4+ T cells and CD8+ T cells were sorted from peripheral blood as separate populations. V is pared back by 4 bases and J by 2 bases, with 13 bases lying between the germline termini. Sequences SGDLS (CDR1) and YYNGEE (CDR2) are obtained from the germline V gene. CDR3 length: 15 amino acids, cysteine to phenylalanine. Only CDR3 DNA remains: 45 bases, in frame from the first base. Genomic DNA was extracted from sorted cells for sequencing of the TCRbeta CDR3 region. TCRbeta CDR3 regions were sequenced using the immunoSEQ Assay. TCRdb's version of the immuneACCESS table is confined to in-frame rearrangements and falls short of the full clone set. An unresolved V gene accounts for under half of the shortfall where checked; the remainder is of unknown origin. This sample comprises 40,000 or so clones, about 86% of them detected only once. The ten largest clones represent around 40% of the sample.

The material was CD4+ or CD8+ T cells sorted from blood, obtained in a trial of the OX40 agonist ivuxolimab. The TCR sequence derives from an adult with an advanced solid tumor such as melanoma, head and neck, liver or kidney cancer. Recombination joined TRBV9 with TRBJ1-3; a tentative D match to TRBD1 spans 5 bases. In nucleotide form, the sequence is TGTGCCAGCAGCTTAGGGGAGGGTGCTGGAAACACCATATATTTT. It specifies CASSLGEGAGNTIYF. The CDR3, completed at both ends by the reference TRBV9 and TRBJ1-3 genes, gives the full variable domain DSGVTQTPKHLITATGQRVTLRCSPRSGDLSVYWYQQSLDQGLQFLIQYYNGEERAKGNILERFSAQQFPDLHSELNLSSLELGDSALYFCASSLGEGAGNTIYFGEGSWLTVV.